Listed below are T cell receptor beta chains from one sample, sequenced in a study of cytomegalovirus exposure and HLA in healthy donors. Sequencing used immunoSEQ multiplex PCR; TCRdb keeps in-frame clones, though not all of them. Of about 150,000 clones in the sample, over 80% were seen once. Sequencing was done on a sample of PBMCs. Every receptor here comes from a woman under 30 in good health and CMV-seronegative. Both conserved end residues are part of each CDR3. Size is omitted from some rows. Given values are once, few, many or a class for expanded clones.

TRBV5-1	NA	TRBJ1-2	CASSLGQGVYYGYTF
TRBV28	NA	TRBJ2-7	CASSPQTGRVLYEQYF
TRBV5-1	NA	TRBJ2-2	CASSRNRGTNTGELFF
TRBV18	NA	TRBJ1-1	CASSRVGTGKAFF
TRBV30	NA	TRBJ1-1	CACRPGGRDTEAFF
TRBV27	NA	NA	CAGRGRTPEPYEQYF
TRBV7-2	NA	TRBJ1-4	CASSSPGQVEKLFF
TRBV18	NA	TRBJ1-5	CASSFVGGTGNQPQHF
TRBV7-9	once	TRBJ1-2	CASSFQAQGYGYTF
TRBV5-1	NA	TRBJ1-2	CASSLEQNYGYTF
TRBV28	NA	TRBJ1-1	CASSGGVKTGVNTEAFF
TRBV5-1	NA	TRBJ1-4	CASSLTGSNEKLFF
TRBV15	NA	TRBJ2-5	CATSRDPDFLVGETQYF